This note documents a single TCR beta chain sequence. Its specificity is not known. Germline V gene lookup returns CDR1 MNHEY and CDR2 SMNVEV (reference sequence). Trimming cost V 8 bases and J 0 bases, with 14 bases left between them. The CDR3 has 15 residues. The sample originates from a study of cytomegalovirus exposure and HLA in healthy donors. Whole-study findings and limits: Cytomegalovirus status, reportedly, was diagnosed with high specificity and sensitivity by the classifier. CMV serostatus alone was available as immune exposure information. The authors enumerated 150 to 200 TCR beta chains as linked to cytomegalovirus. Specific recognition of CMV antigens was confirmed in vitro for a few chains (all CMV-associated).

The PCR contained 60 Vbeta and 13 Jbeta primers. Method: immunoSEQ multiplex PCR; TCRdb's copy keeps in-frame clones and lacks some. The table has about 130,000 clones, about 82% seen once; the top ten hold approximately 1.1%. The chain is built from TRBV27 and TRBJ1-3; D might be TRBD1 (5 bases). The sample comprised PBMCs. This clonotype was obtained from a boy between 10 and 17 years old in good health and CMV-seronegative. For the CDR3, the DNA is TGTGCCAGCGCTCGGGGCGGGAGCTCTGGAAACACCATATATTTT. It codes for CASARGGSSGNTIYF.